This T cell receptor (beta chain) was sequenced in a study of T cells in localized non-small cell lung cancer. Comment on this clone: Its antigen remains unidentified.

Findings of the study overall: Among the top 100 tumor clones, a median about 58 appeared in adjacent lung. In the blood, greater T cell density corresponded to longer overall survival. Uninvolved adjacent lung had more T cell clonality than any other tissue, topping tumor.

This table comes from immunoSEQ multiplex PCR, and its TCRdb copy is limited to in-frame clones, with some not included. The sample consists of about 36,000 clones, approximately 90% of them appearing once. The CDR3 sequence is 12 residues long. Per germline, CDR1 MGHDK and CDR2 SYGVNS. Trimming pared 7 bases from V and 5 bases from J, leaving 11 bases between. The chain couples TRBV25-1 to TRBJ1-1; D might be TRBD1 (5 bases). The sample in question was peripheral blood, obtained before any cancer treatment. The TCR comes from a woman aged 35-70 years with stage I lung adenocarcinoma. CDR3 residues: CASNGGGTEAFF. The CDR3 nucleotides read TGTGCCAGCAACGGGGGGGGGACTGAAGCTTTCTTT.